The 5 T cell receptor beta chains presented below share a single source sample, sequenced in a study of T cells in Graves' hyperthyroidism and ophthalmopathy. Regions amplified from RNA transcripts were the TCR beta CDR3 regions. Initially, a first-round RT-PCR of the TCR CDR3 employed the HTBI primer set. Via MiXCR, TCRdb re-called the multiplex PCR reads, giving one row per CDR3 protein. The sample has 500,000 or so distinct CDR3 sequences; 15% to 20% are singletons. Sequences were obtained from blood. Receptor source: a woman aged 18-35 years with Graves' ophthalmopathy.

This clonotype was seen more than once but under ten times. V usage is TRBV7-9 and J usage is TRBJ1-1; D is uncertain. The CDR3 is made up of 14 amino acids. The V end lost 0 bases, the J end lost 10 bases, and 15 bases lay between the germline ends. Germline CDR1 and CDR2: SEHNR and FQNEAQ (reference sequence). The CDR3 region is CASSLAQDRRPAFF. For the CDR3, the DNA is TGTGCCAGCAGCTTAGCCCAGGATCGCCGCCCAGCTTTCTTT.

The V call is TRBV20-1, the J call TRBJ2-3; the D gene is possibly TRBD2 (6 bases). Germline V gives CDR1 DFQATT, CDR2 SNEGSKA (reference sequence). This CDR3 has 13 residues. V gave up 6 bases and J gave up 2 bases, with 12 bases separating them. The CDR3 DNA follows: TGCAGTGCACCTGGGGGGTTCACAGATACGCAGTATTTT. It translates to CSAPGGFTDTQYF.

The rearrangement uses TRBV18 and TRBJ2-1, with 11 bases matching TRBD2. The J segment lost 0 bases and the V segment lost 1 base, leaving 8 bases of the junction unmatched. The germline gives CDR1 KGHSH, CDR2 LQKENI. The CDR3 loop spans 19 amino acids. DNA of the CDR3: TGTGCCAGCTCACCACGGGGGACTAGCGGCCCGGGCTCCTACAATGAGCAGTTCTTC. It translates to CASSPRGTSGPGSYNEQFF.

This clonotype came up many times. V and J are TRBV6-1 and TRBJ1-2, with 7 bases aligning to TRBD1. Looked up from germline, CDR1 is MNHNS and CDR2 is SASEGT. CDR3 length: 15 amino acids. With V trimmed by 5 bases and J by 4 bases, 10 bases remained unmatched. In nucleotides, the CDR3 is TGTGCCAGCAGTACTAAGAGGGACAGACCCTATGGCTACACCTTC. It is translated as CASSTKRDRPYGYTF.

This clonotype was counted many times. CDR3 sequence (DNA): TGTGCCAGCAGCTCTTACCGGGACTACCTTAAAGGGGTCTACGAGCAGTACTTC. Amino acid sequence: CASSSYRDYLKGVYEQYF. The rearrangement links TRBV11-2 to TRBJ2-7, with 7 bases identical to TRBD2. Per germline, CDR1 SGHAT and CDR2 FQNNGV. The V and J ends lost 4 bases and 3 bases, in that order; junction bases with no gene match: 18. CDR3 size: 18 residues.